The rows below give T cell receptor beta chains drawn from one sample of a study of Ad26.COV2.S vaccination and SARS-CoV-2 variants. The assay was immunoSEQ multiplex PCR, and TCRdb's table has in-frame clones only and misses some. Of hundreds of thousands of clones detected, about 90% appear once; the ten largest clones hold more than 2.5%. This material consisted of peripheral blood, taken in a trial of Ad26.COV2.S vaccine versus placebo. The receptors originated from a person aged 18-60 years who received the Ad26.COV2.S COVID-19 vaccine or a placebo. Each CDR3 is given with its conserved first and last residue. A D gene is named only where the DNA matches it firmly.

j_call v_call d_call cdr3_nt cdr3_aa
TRBJ2-6 TRBV3-1/TRBV3-2 - TGTGCCAGTATGATAAACGGAGGGGCCAACGTCCTGACTTTC CASMINGGANVLTF
TRBJ1-2 TRBV5-4 - TGTGCCAGCAGCTCATTCTATGGCTACACCTTC CASSSFYGYTF
TRBJ2-1 TRBV6-2/TRBV6-3 - TGTGCCAGCAGCCTCCCAGCGCCCTCCTACAATGAGCAGTTCTTC CASSLPAPSYNEQFF
TRBJ1-5 TRBV4-1 - TGCGCCAGCAGCCAAGCTGTCGGGCTCGGGCAGCCCCAGCATTTT CASSQAVGLGQPQHF
TRBJ1-1 TRBV3-1/TRBV3-2 - TGTGCCAGCAGCCAGGGGTACGAGAACACTGAAGCTTTCTTT CASSQGYENTEAFF
TRBJ2-5 TRBV27 TRBD1 TGTGCCAGCAGTTTAAATTGGGCAGGGGGTATGTGGGAGACCCAGTACTTC CASSLNWAGGMWETQYF
TRBJ2-3 TRBV30 - TGTGCCTGGAGTAGAGGAACAGATACGCAGTATTTT CAWSRGTDTQYF
TRBJ1-3 TRBV30 - TGTGCCTGGAGTCGTAGCAGGATAGGTGTTATCACGGGAAACACCATATATTTT CAWSRSRIGVITGNTIYF
TRBJ1-4 TRBV19 - TGTGCCAGTAGTATGAGGTTTCTCGAAAAACTGTTTTTT CASSMRFLEKLFF
TRBJ1-2 TRBV14 - TGTGCCAGCAGCCAAGATCTGTCAGGCAGCTATGGCTACACCTTC CASSQDLSGSYGYTF
TRBJ2-5 TRBV13 TRBD2 TGTGCCAGCAGCTCTAGCGGGACAAACAAAGAGACCCAGTACTTC CASSSSGTNKETQYF
TRBJ2-7 TRBV15 - TGTGCCACCAGCAGAGATCTGGTCGCCTACGAGCAGTACTTC CATSRDLVAYEQYF
TRBJ2-5 TRBV2 TRBD2 TGTGCCAGCAGAGACCCCTTTGCGGGGGGGCGACAGTACTTC CASRDPFAGGRQYF